A selection of T cell receptor beta chains follows, all from one sample in a study of blood T cell repertoires in COVID-19. TCRdb's table, derived via immunoSEQ multiplex PCR, lists solely in-frame clones and lacks some. The sample holds 95,000 to 110,000 clones; about 89% are singletons and the top ten take around 16%. The sample taken for sequencing was peripheral blood. The source is a man over 45 with acute or convalescent COVID-19. Both conserved end residues are trimmed from each CDR3.

v_gene | CDR3aa
TRBV7-9 | ASTGTSVYNEQF
TRBV10-2 | ASSEAGVNGYT
TRBV11-2 | ASSGSGWHEQF
TRBV24-1 | ATSDLETGNEQF
TRBV3-1/TRBV3-2 | ASSHPGGIGNTIY
TRBV5-1 | ASSSLAGGGNEQF
TRBV7-9 | ASSSPGMSSGNTIY
TRBV28 | ASSFRGSLSYEQY
TRBV7-9 | ASSERTGGFYEQY
TRBV5-1 | ASSLAAGQETQY
TRBV7-9 | ASSPGIQETQY
TRBV2 | ASSEWPDTDTQY
TRBV7-8 | ASSQLAPSYEQY
TRBV12-3/TRBV12-4 | ASSYRDETQY
TRBV27 | ASSYRVWTPLH
TRBV18 | ASSSQGTGNTIY